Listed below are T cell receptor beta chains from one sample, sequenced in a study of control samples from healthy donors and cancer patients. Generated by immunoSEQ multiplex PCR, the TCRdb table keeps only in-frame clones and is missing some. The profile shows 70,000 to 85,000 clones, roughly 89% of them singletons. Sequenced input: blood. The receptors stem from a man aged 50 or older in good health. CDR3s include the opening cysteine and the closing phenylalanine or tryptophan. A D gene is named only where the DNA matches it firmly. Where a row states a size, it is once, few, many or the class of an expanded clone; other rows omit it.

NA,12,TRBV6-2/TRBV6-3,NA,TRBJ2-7,CASSYAAYEQYF,TGTGCCAGCAGTTACGCCGCCTACGAGCAGTACTTC
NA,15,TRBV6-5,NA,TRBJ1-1,CASSLGGSWNTEAFF,TGTGCCAGCAGCTTAGGTGGTAGCTGGAACACTGAAGCTTTCTTT
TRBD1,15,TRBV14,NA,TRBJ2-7,CASSHYDRAFYEQYF,TGTGCCAGCAGCCACTACGACAGGGCCTTCTACGAGCAGTACTTC
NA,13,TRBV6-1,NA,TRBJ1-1,CASSEDRNTEAFF,TGTGCCAGCAGTGAAGACCGGAACACTGAAGCTTTCTTT
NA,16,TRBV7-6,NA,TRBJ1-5,CASSDGALRSNQPQHF,TGTGCCAGCAGCGACGGCGCGCTCCGGAGCAATCAGCCCCAGCATTTT
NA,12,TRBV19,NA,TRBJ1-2,CASSRTLYGYTF,TGTGCCAGTAGTAGGACCCTCTATGGCTACACCTTC
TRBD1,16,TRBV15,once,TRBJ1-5,CATSGTGTGTEKPQHF,TGTGCCACCAGCGGCACCGGGACAGGGACGGAAAAGCCCCAGCATTTT
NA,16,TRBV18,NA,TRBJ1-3,CASSYGGPLSGNTIYF,TGTGCCAGCTCATATGGGGGCCCCCTCTCTGGAAACACCATATATTTT
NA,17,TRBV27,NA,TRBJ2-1,CASSLFQTPSSYNEQFF,TGTGCCAGCAGTTTATTCCAGACACCGAGCTCCTACAATGAGCAGTTCTTC
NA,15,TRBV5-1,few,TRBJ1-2,CASSLQEPWKYGYTF,TGCGCCAGCAGCTTGCAGGAGCCCTGGAAATATGGCTACACCTTC
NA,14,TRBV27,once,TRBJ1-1,CASSLKFEGREAFF,TGTGCCAGCAGTTTAAAATTTGAGGGACGTGAGGCTTTCTTT
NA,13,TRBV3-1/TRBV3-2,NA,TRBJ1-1,CASSQKSGAEAFF,TGTGCCAGCAGCCAAAAGTCAGGGGCTGAAGCTTTCTTT
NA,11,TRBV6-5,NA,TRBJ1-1,CASWVNTEAFF,TGTGCCAGCTGGGTGAACACTGAAGCTTTCTTT
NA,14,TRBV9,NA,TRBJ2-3,CASSQGAVGDTQYF,TGTGCCAGCAGCCAGGGAGCGGTGGGGGATACGCAGTATTTT
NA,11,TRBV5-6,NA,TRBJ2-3,CASSLADTQYF,TGTGCCAGCAGCTTGGCAGATACGCAGTATTTT
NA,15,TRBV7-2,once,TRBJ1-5,CASSLGAVYGQPQHF,TGTGCCAGCAGCTTAGGGGCAGTTTATGGGCAGCCCCAGCATTTT
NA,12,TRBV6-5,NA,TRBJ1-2,CASAAGAYGYTF,TGTGCCAGCGCCGCGGGGGCTTATGGCTACACCTTC
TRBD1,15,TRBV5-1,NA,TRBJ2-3,CASQVPTGAPDTQYF,TGCGCCTCCCAAGTCCCGACAGGGGCACCAGATACGCAGTATTTT
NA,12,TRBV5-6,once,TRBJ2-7,CASSRGKTTGYF,TGTGCCAGCAGCCGGGGGAAGACGACGGGGTACTTC
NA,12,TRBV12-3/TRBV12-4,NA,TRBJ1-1,CASSLGNTEAFF,TGTGCCAGCAGTTTAGGGAACACTGAAGCTTTCTTT
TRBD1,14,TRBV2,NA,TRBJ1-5,CASRGTVSNQPQHF,TGTGCCAGCAGGGGGACAGTTAGCAATCAGCCCCAGCATTTT
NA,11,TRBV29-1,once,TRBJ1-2,CSVSSGDGYTF,TGCAGCGTTTCGTCAGGGGATGGCTACACCTTC
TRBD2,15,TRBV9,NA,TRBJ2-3,CASSLSGVSTDTQYF,TGTGCCAGCAGCCTTAGCGGGGTGAGCACAGATACGCAGTATTTT
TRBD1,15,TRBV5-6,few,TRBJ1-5,CASSLRGGGNQPQHF,TGTGCCAGCAGCTTGAGAGGGGGCGGCAATCAGCCCCAGCATTTT
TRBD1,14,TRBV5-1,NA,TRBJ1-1,CASRLGQSNTEAFF,TGCGCCAGCAGGTTGGGACAGTCTAACACTGAAGCTTTCTTT
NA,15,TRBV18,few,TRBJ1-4,CASSQVRTQGEKLFF,TGTGCCAGCTCACAAGTCCGGACCCAAGGTGAAAAACTGTTTTTT
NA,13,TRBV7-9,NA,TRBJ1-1,CASSLDQNTEAFF,TGTGCCAGCAGCTTAGACCAGAACACTGAAGCTTTCTTT
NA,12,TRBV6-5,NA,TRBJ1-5,CASSLGDQPQHF,TGTGCCAGCAGCTTGGGGGATCAGCCCCAGCATTTT
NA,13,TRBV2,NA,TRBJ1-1,CASNYQRQQEAFF,TGTGCCAGCAACTACCAGAGGCAGCAAGAAGCTTTCTTT
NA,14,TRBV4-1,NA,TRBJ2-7,CASSPDPSSYEQYF,TGCGCCAGCAGCCCGGACCCGAGCTCCTACGAGCAGTACTTC
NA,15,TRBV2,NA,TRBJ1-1,CASSGIGRGNTEAFF,TGTGCCAGCAGTGGAATCGGACGCGGGAACACTGAAGCTTTCTTT
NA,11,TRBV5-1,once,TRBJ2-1,CASIWGDRQFF,TGCGCCAGCATCTGGGGGGACAGGCAGTTCTTC
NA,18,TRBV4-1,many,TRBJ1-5,CASSQAHNPGGPWQPQHF,TGCGCCAGCAGCCAAGCCCACAACCCCGGGGGACCTTGGCAGCCCCAGCATTTT
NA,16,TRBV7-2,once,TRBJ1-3,CASSLVIGRGGNTIYF,TGTGCCAGCAGCTTAGTGATCGGCAGGGGTGGAAACACCATATATTTT
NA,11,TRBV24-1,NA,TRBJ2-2,CATLIGGELFF,TGTGCCACTCTCATAGGCGGGGAGCTGTTTTTT
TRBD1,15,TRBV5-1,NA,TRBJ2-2,CASSPRQGFTGELFF,TGCGCCAGCAGCCCCCGACAGGGATTCACCGGGGAGCTGTTTTTT
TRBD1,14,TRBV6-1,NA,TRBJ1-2,CASSEVRGNYGYTF,TGTGCCAGCAGTGAAGTCAGGGGGAACTATGGCTACACCTTC
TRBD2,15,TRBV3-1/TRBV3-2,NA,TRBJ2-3,CASSQGLASTDTQYF,TGTGCCAGCAGCCAGGGACTAGCTAGCACAGATACGCAGTATTTT
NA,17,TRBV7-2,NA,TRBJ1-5,CASSLDVGVTVGGPQHF,TGTGCCAGCAGCTTAGACGTCGGTGTGACAGTAGGTGGGCCCCAGCATTTT